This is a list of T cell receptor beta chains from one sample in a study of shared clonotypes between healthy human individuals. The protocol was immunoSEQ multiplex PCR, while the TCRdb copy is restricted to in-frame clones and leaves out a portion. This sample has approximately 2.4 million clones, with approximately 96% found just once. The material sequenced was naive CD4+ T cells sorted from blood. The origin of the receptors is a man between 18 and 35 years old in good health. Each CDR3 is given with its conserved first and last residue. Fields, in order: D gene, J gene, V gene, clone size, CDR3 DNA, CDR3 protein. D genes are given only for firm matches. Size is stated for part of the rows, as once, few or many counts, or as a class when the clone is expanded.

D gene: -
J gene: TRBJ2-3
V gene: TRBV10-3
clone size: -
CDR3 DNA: TGTGCCATTGGCTGGGGGGAATCCGATACGCAGTATTTT
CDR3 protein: CAIGWGESDTQYF

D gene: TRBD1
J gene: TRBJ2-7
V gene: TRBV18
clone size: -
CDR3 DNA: TGTGCCAGCTCAAACAGGGGTTTGGACGAGCAGTACTTC
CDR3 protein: CASSNRGLDEQYF

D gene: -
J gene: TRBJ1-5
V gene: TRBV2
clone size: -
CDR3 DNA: TGTGCCAGCAGTGTAGGTCAGCTTGACTTACAGCCCCAGCATTTT
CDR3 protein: CASSVGQLDLQPQHF

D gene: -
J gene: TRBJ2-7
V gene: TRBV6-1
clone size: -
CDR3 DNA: TGTGCCAGCAGTGAACAGGGTTCGGGCGAGCAGTACTTC
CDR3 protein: CASSEQGSGEQYF

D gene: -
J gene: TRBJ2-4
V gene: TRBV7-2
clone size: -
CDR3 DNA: TGTGCCAGCAGCTTAAGAACCAACAACCTAGCCAAAAACATTCAGTACTTC
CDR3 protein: CASSLRTNNLAKNIQYF

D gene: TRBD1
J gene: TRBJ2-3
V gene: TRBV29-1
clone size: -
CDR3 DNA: TGCAGCTCTAGGACAGGGCCCGGCACAGATACGCAGTATTTT
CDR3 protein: CSSRTGPGTDTQYF

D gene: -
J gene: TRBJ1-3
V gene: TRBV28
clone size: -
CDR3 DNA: TGTGCCACCGAGGGACCCTCTGGAAACACCATATATTTT
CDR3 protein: CATEGPSGNTIYF

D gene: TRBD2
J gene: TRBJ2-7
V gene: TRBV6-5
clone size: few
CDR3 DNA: TGTGCCAGCAGTTACTCTCTAGCGGGAGGTTACGAGCAGTACTTC
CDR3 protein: CASSYSLAGGYEQYF

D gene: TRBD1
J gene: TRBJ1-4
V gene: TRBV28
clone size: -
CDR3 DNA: TGTGCCAGCGGGGACAGGGGCACTAATGAAAAACTGTTTTTT
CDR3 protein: CASGDRGTNEKLFF

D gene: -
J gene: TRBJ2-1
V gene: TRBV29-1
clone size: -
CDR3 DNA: TGCAGCGTTCACACAGGCCATGAGCAGTTCTTC
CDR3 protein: CSVHTGHEQFF

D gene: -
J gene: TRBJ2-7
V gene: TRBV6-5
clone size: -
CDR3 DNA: TGTGCCAGCAGTGAACCCTACGAGCAGTACTTC
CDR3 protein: CASSEPYEQYF

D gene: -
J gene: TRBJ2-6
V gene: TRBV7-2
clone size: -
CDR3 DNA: TGTGCCAGCAGCCCCCTGGGCTCTGGGGCCAACGTCCTGACTTTC
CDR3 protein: CASSPLGSGANVLTF

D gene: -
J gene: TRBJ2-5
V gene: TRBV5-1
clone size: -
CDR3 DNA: TGCGCCAGCAGCTTGGGCGGGTTGGGGGAGACCCAGTACTTC
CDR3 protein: CASSLGGLGETQYF

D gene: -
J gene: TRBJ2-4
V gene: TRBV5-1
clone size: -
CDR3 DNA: TGCGCCAGCAGCCCCACGGGGGATCAGACCAAAAACATTCAGTACTTC
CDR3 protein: CASSPTGDQTKNIQYF

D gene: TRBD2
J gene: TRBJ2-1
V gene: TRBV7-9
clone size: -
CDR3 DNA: TGTGCCAGCAGCTTAGTTTTCTCTAGCGGGATGTCGACGGGGCAGTTCTTC
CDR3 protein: CASSLVFSSGMSTGQFF

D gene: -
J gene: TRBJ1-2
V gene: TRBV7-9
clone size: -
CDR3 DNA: TGTGCCAGCAGCTCGACGGACTCTCCGAACTATGGCTACACCTTC
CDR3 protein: CASSSTDSPNYGYTF

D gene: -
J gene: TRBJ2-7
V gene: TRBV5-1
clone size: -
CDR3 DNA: TGCGCCAGCAGCTTCGGTCAGCTCGCCTACGAGCAGTACTTC
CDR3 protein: CASSFGQLAYEQYF

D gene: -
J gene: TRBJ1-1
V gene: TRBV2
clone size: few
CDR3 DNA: TGTGCCAGCAGCCAGCAGGGGCGCACTGAAGCTTTCTTT
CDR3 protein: CASSQQGRTEAFF

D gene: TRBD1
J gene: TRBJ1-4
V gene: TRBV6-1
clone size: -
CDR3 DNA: TGTGCCAGCAGCCGGACAGGGCCCGGCGAAAAACTGTTTTTT
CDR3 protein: CASSRTGPGEKLFF

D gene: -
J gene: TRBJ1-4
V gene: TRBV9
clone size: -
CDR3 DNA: TGTGCCAGCAGCGTGACGGATGCAACTAATGAAAAACTGTTTTTT
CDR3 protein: CASSVTDATNEKLFF

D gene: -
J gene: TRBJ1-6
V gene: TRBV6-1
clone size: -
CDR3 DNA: TGTGCCAGCAGTGAATTTACTGGAATAATTTCACCCCTCCACTTT
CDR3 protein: CASSEFTGIISPLHF

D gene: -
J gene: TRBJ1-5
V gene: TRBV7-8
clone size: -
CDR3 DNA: TGTGCCAGCAGCTCAGGACAGACTGATAGCAATCAGCCCCAGCATTTT
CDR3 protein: CASSSGQTDSNQPQHF

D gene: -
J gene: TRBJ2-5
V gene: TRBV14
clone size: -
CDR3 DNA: TGTGCCAGCAGTTTTACTTACGGACAAGAGACCCAGTACTTC
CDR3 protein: CASSFTYGQETQYF

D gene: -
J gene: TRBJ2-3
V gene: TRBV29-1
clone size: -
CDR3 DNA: TGCAGCGTTGGGAGGATCACAGATACGCAGTATTTT
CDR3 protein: CSVGRITDTQYF

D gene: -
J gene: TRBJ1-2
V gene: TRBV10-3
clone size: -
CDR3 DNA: TGTGCCATCAGTGACCCGGGACGTTCCTATGGCTACACCTTC
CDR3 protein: CAISDPGRSYGYTF

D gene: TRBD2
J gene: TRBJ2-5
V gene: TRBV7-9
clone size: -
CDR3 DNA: TGTGCCAGCAGGTCGACTAGCGGGCGCCAAGAGACCCAGTACTTC
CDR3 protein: CASRSTSGRQETQYF

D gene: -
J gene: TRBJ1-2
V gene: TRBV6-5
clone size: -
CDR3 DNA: TGTGCCAGCAGTTACAGCACCCCAGGAAACTATGGCTACACCTTC
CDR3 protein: CASSYSTPGNYGYTF

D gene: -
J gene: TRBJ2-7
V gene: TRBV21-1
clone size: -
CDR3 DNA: TGTGCCAGCAGCATACGACAGGTGTACGAGCAGTACTTC
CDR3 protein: CASSIRQVYEQYF

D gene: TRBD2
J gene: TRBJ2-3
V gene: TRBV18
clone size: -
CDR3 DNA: TGTGCCAGCTCACCCGGGGGGACAGATACGCAGTATTTT
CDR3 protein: CASSPGGTDTQYF

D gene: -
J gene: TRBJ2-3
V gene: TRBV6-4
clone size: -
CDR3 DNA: TGTGCCAGCAGTGAGGTTCCCACAGATACGCAGTATTTT
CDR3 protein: CASSEVPTDTQYF

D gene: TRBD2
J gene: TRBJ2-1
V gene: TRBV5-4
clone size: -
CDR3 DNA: TGTGCCAGCAGCATCTATCCGGGACTAGCGGAATACAATGAGCAGTTCTTC
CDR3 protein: CASSIYPGLAEYNEQFF

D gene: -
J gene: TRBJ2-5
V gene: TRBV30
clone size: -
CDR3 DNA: TGTGCCTGGAGTGTATCCGTTAATAGGGAGACCCAGTACTTC
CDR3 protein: CAWSVSVNRETQYF

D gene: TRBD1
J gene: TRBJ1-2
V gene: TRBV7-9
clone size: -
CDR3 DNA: TGTGCCAGCAGCGCCGCCCCCGGACAGGGGGGATATGGCTACACCTTC
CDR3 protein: CASSAAPGQGGYGYTF

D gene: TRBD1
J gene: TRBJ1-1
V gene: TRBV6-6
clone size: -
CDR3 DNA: TGTGCCAGCAGTGGACAGGGGGCTTGGACTGAAGCTTTCTTT
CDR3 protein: CASSGQGAWTEAFF

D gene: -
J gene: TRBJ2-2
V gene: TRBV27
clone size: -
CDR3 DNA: TGTGCCAGCAGTTTAGCAGGAACGAACACCGGGGAGCTGTTTTTT
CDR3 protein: CASSLAGTNTGELFF

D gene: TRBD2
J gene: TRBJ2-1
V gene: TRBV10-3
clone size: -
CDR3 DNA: TGTGCCATCGCGAAGGGAGGGAATGAGCAGTTCTTC
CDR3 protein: CAIAKGGNEQFF

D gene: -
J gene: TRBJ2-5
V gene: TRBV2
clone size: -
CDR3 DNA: TGTGCCAGCTCCGCCGAGACACGCGTCGGGGAGACCCAGTACTTC
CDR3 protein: CASSAETRVGETQYF

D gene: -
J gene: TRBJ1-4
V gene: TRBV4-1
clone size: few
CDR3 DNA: TGCGCCAGCAGCCAAGGTGACCCCCGACCCGGGGCTAATGAAAAACTGTTTTTT
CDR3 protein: CASSQGDPRPGANEKLFF

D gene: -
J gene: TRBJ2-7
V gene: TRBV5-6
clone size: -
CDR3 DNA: TGTGCCAGCAGCTTACGGGACGGTGGCCTCGAGCAGTACTTC
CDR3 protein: CASSLRDGGLEQYF

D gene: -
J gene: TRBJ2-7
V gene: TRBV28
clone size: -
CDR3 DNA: TGTGCCAGCAGTTCCTCCAGGGTCCCCTACGAGCAGTACTTC
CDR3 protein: CASSSSRVPYEQYF

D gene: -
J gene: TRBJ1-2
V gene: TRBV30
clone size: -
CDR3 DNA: TGTGCCTGGAGTGTCCCCGGTTCCGATGGCTACACCTTC
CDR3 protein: CAWSVPGSDGYTF

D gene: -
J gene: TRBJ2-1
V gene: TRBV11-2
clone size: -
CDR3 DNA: TGTGCCAGCGCCCCCGGGGGCTGGACGGGAAAATACAATGAGCAGTTCTTC
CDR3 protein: CASAPGGWTGKYNEQFF

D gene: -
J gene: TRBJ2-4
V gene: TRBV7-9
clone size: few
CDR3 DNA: TGTGCCAGCAGCCCCACAGGGTTTGCCGAAGAAAACATTCAGTACTTC
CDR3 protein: CASSPTGFAEENIQYF

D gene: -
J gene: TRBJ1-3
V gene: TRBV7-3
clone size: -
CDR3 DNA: TGTGCCAGCAGCTTAGGAGGTGGAAACACCATATATTTT
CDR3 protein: CASSLGGGNTIYF

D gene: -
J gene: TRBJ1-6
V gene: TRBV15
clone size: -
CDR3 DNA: TGTGCCACCAGCAGAGATGAAGGCTCACCCCTCCACTTT
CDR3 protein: CATSRDEGSPLHF

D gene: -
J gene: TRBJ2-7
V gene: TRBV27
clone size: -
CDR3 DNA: TGTGCCAGCAGTTTACCTACTAGTAGCTCCTACGAGCAGTACTTC
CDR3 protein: CASSLPTSSSYEQYF

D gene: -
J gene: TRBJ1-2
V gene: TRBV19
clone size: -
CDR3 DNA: TGTGCCAGTAGGCCTCCGGAGACTAACTATGGCTACACCTTC
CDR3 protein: CASRPPETNYGYTF

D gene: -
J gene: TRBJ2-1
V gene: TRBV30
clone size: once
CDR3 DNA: TGTGCCTGGCGTGGGCCCCGGCTACTTTACAATGAGCAGTTCTTC
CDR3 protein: CAWRGPRLLYNEQFF

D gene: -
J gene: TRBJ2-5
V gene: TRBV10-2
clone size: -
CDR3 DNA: TGCGCCAGCAGTGACCCCTGGGCCGTCGGGGAGACCCAGTACTTC
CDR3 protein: CASSDPWAVGETQYF

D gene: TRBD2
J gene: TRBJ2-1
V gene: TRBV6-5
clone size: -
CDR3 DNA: TGTGCCAGCAGTTACTCACTAGCGGCCTACAATGAGCAGTTCTTC
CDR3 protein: CASSYSLAAYNEQFF

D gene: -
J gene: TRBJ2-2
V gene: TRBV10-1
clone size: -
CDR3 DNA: TGCGCCAGCAGTCAGGCAGGGTTAAGTGCGAACACCGGGGAGCTGTTTTTT
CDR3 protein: CASSQAGLSANTGELFF

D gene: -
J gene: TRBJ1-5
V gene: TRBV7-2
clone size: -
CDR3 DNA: TGTGCCAGCAGCAGACTGTACAATCAGCCCCAGCATTTT
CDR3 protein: CASSRLYNQPQHF

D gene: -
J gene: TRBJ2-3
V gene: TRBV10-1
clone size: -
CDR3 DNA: TGCGCCAGCAGTGAGGCGTCAGGGAAAAAGACAGATACGCAGTATTTT
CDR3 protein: CASSEASGKKTDTQYF

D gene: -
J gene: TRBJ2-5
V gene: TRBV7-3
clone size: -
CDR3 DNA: TGTGCCAGCAGCTGGGGCAGCGGGCCCTTTGAGACCCAGTACTTC
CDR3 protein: CASSWGSGPFETQYF

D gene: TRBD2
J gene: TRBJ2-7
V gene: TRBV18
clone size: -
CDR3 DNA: TGTGCCAGCTCACCAGTAGCGGGGGGGCGCGAGCAGTACTTC
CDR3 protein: CASSPVAGGREQYF